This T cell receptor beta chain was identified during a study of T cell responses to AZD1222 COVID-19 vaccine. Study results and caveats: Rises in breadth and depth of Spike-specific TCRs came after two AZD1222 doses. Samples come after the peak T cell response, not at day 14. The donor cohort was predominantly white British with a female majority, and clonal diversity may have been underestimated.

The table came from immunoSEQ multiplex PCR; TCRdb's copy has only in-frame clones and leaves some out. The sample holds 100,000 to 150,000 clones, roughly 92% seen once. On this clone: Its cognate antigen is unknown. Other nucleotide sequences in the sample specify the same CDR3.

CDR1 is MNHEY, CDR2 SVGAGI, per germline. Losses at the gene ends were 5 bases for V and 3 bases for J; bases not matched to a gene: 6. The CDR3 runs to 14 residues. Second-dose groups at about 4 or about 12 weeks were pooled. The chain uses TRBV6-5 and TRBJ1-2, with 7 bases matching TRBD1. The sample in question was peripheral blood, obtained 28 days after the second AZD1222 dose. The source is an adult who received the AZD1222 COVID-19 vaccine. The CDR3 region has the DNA TGTGCCAGCAGTCGTCGAGGGGGCGACTATGGCTACACCTTC. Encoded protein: CASSRRGGDYGYTF.